This T cell receptor beta chain originates from a study of cytomegalovirus exposure and HLA in healthy donors. Study conclusions and caveats: Association of a missense DCLRE1C variant with TCR beta V- and J-gene trimming was reported in a later analysis. A previous analysis found most TCR beta V segments productive roughly 87% or roughly 30% of the time. The analysis excluded some indistinguishable V segments, including TRBV6-2 and TRBV6-3.

60 Vbeta and 13 Jbeta primers were used in PCR. Sequencing was performed with immunoSEQ multiplex PCR; in TCRdb, only in-frame clones are kept and a portion is missing. Among approximately 40,000 clones listed, about 66% were seen once. Details on this clone: The antigen remains undetermined.

CDR3 size: 15 residues. Germline CDR1 reads SGDLS; CDR2 reads YYNGEE. The ends were cut back, 1 base at V and 3 bases at J, with 10 bases in the middle. The chain links TRBV9 to TRBJ2-2, with a weak D call TRBD2 (5 bases). This receptor was identified in a man aged 50 to 60 in good health and CMV-seropositive. Sequencing input: PBMCs. CDR3 in amino acids: CASSVTSADTGELFF. In DNA form, the CDR3 reads TGTGCCAGCAGCGTAACGTCAGCGGACACCGGGGAGCTGTTTTTT.